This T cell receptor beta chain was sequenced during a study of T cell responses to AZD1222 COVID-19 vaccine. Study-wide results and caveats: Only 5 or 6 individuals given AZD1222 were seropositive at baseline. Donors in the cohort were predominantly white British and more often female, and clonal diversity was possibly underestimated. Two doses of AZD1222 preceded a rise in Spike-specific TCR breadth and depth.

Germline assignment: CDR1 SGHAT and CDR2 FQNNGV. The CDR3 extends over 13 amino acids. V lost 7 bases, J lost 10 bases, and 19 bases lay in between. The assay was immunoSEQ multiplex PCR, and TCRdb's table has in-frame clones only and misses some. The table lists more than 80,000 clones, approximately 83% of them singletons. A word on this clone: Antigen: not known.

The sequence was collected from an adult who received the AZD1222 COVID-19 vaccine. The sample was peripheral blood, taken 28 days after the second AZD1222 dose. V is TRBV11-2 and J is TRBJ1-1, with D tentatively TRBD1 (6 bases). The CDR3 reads CASTLTGPNGAFF. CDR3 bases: TGTGCCAGCACGCTGACAGGCCCCAATGGAGCTTTCTTT.